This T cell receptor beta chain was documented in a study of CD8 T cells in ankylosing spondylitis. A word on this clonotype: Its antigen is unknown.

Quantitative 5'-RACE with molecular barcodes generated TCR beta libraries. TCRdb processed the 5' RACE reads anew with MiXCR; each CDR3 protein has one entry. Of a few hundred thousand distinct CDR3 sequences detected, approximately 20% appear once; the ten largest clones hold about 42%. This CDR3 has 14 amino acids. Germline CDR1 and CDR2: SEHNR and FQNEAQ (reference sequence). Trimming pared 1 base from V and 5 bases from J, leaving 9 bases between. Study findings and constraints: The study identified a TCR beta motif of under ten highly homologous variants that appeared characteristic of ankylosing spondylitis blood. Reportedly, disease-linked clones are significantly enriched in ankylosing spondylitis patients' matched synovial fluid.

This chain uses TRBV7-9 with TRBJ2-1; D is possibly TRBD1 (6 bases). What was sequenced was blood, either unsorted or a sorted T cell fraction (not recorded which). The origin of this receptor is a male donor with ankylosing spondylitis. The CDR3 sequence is CASSLGRGDNEQFF. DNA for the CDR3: TGTGCCAGCAGCTTAGGCAGGGGCGACAATGAGCAGTTCTTC.